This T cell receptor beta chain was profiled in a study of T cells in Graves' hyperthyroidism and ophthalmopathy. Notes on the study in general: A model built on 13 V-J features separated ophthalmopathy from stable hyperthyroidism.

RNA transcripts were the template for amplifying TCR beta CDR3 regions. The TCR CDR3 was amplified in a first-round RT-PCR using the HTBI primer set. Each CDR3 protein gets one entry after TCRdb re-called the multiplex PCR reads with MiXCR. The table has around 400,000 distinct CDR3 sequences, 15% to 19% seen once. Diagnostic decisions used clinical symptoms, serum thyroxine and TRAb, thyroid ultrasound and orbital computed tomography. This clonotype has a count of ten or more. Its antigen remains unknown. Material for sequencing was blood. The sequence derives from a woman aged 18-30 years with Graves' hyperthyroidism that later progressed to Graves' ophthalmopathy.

Written as DNA, the CDR3 is TGTGCCAGCAGCTTCGTCAGAGGGTCCACCGGAAACACCATATATTTT. This translates into CASSFVRGSTGNTIYF. V usage is TRBV7-8 and J usage is TRBJ1-3; D unclear. Between the trimmed V and J ends, which lost 3 bases and 4 bases, there was a span of 16 bases. The CDR3 covers 16 residues. Germline V gene sequence: CDR1 SGHVS, CDR2 FQNEAQ.